This T cell receptor beta chain was observed in a study of blood T cell repertoires in COVID-19. Study at large: PBMCs, B-cell-depleted T cells, or T cells provided the cDNA or gDNA that made up the material.

This clone turned up a few times. Profiling relied on immunoSEQ multiplex PCR, and the TCRdb table lists in-frame clones only, not all of them. The sample shows tens of thousands of clones, around 80% of them seen only once. This CDR3 is 13 amino acids long. Germline assignment: CDR1 MNHEY and CDR2 SVGEGT. The V and J ends lost 4 bases and 3 bases respectively, with 10 bases between them. Material for sequencing was peripheral blood. The clonotype originates from a man between 60 and 70 years old with active or convalescent COVID-19. The chain couples TRBV6-2 or TRBV6-3 to TRBJ2-7, with D unclear. The DNA for the CDR3 is TGTGCCAGCAGTTGGGCAATGGGCTACGAGCAGTACTTC. The encoded protein is CASSWAMGYEQYF.